This entry lists 29 T cell receptor beta chains sequenced from one sample in a study of cytomegalovirus exposure and HLA in healthy donors. Primers: 60 Vbeta forward and 13 Jbeta reverse. Produced via immunoSEQ multiplex PCR; TCRdb's table is partial and in-frame only. Of around 130,000 clones listed, 81% are singletons. Sequencing input: PBMCs. These receptors were taken from a woman aged 35 to 49 in good health and CMV-seronegative.

This clone was observed a single time. The chain uses TRBV18 and TRBJ1-4; 8 bases align to TRBD1. From germline, CDR1 is KGHSH and CDR2 LQKENI. Trimming cost V 6 bases and J 5 bases; bases outside gene matches: 11. The CDR3 contains 16 residues. The CDR3 loop is CASSQGALGKNEKLFF. CDR3 in DNA: TGTGCCAGCTCGCAGGGGGCCTTAGGGAAAAATGAAAAACTGTTTTTT.

The J gene is TRBJ2-3, the V gene TRBV7-8; 9 nucleotides match TRBD2. The J segment lost 5 bases and the V segment lost 1 base, leaving 7 bases of the junction unmatched. This CDR3 contains 16 residues. Looked up from germline, CDR1 is SGHVS and CDR2 is FQNEAQ. The DNA of the CDR3 is TGTGCCAGCAGCTTAGTGCAAGCGGGGGGTATAGATACGCAGTATTTT. It codes for CASSLVQAGGIDTQYF.

The rearrangement uses TRBV15 and TRBJ1-1, with D tentatively TRBD1 (5 bases). Germline V lookup: CDR1 LNHNV, CDR2 YYDKDF (reference sequence). V lost 3 bases and J lost 0, with 8 bases in between. CDR3 length: 14 residues. DNA of the CDR3: TGTGCCACCAGCAGGGGGCCCATGAACACTGAAGCTTTCTTT. Translated: CATSRGPMNTEAFF. Together with reference TRBV15 and TRBJ1-1, the CDR3 gives the full variable domain: DAMVIQNPRYQVTQFGKPVTLSCSQTLNHNVMYWYQQKSSQAPKLLFHYYDKDFNNEADTPDNFQSRRPNTSFCFLDIRSPGLGDTAMYLCATSRGPMNTEAFFGQGTRLTVV.

This clone was recorded only once. The V call is TRBV7-9, the J call TRBJ2-3; the match to TRBD2 covers 7 bases. Per the germline V gene, CDR1 is SEHNR and CDR2 is FQNEAQ (reference sequence). V trimming: 2 bases; J trimming: 6 bases; junction bases outside the gene matches: 8. This CDR3 contains 15 residues. As DNA, the CDR3 is TGTGCCAGCAGCTTAAAAAGGGTCGGGGGGGATACGCAGTATTTT. This encodes CASSLKRVGGDTQYF.

The J gene is TRBJ2-1, the V gene TRBV9, with 14 nucleotides matching TRBD2. This CDR3 comprises 16 residues. Germline V lookup: CDR1 SGDLS, CDR2 YYNGEE. Trimming cost V 2 bases and J 3 bases; bases outside gene matches: 1. CDR3 DNA sequence: TGTGCCAGCAGCGTCGGACTAGCGGGGGGCTACAATGAGCAGTTCTTC. Its translation is CASSVGLAGGYNEQFF. Supplemented by reference TRBV9 and TRBJ2-1, the full variable domain reads DSGVTQTPKHLITATGQRVTLRCSPRSGDLSVYWYQQSLDQGLQFLIQYYNGEERAKGNILERFSAQQFPDLHSELNLSSLELGDSALYFCASSVGLAGGYNEQFFGPGTRLTVL.

The chain uses TRBV7-2 and TRBJ1-2; D is perhaps TRBD1 (5 bases). The germline CDR1 and CDR2 sequences are SGHTA and FQGNSA. Trimming stripped 5 bases from V and 1 base from J, with 8 bases between. This CDR3 spans 13 amino acids. The CDR3 nucleotides are TGTGCCAGCAGCCCCGACAGTAACTATGGCTACACCTTC. Translating gives CASSPDSNYGYTF. Variable domain in full (rest from reference TRBV7-2 and TRBJ1-2): GAGVSQSPSNKVTEKGKDVELRCDPISGHTALYWYRQSLGQGLEFLIYFQGNSAPDKSGLPSDRFSAERTGGSVSTLTIQRTQQEDSAVYLCASSPDSNYGYTFGSGTRLTVV.

Remarks on this clone: An end of the junction does not agree with germline; a read error may underlie this. The rearrangement links TRBV18 to TRBJ1-3; 7 nucleotides line up with TRBD1. The CDR3 length is 16 residues. Looked up from germline, CDR1 is KGHSH and CDR2 is LQKENI. The DNA for the CDR3 is TGTGCCAGCTCTCCACTCCAGGGGACAGCGCGAAACACCATATATTTT. Encoded protein: CASSPLQGTARNTIYF.

The CDR3 DNA sequence: TGTGCCAGCAGCGATTACCTGACTAGGACAGGTGGGACCCAGTACTTC. It encodes CASSDYLTRTGGTQYF. The gene calls are TRBV2 and TRBJ2-5; D possibly corresponds to TRBD1 (7 bases). Deletions cut 6 bases from V and 7 bases from J, with 24 bases between. The CDR3 totals 16 residues. The germline gives CDR1 SNHLY, CDR2 FYNNEI.

The chain recombines TRBV27 with TRBJ2-7; 7 bases agree with TRBD2. Germline lookup yields CDR1 MNHEY and CDR2 SMNVEV (reference sequence). The CDR3 is 14 amino acids. J was trimmed by 1 base and V by 4 bases; bases with no gene match: 4. In nucleotides, the CDR3 is TGTGCCAGCAGTTGGGCTAGCGGATCCTACGAGCAGTACTTC. Translated: CASSWASGSYEQYF.

The V gene is TRBV9, the J gene TRBJ1-3, with 10 bases lining up with TRBD1. CDR1 SGDLS and CDR2 YYNGEE come from the germline V gene. The CDR3 spans 17 residues. Trimming took 4 bases from V and 8 from J; bases not matched to a gene: 15. This CDR3 is CASSSPPGQGNWDTIYF. The CDR3 nucleotides read TGTGCCAGCAGCTCCCCGCCGGGACAGGGGAATTGGGACACCATATATTTT.

The gene calls are TRBV7-2 and TRBJ2-1; D gene unclear. Looked up from germline, CDR1 is SGHTA and CDR2 is FQGNSA. The CDR3 loop spans 13 amino acids. V was pared by 5 bases and J by 5 bases, with 10 bases between. The CDR3 coding sequence is TGTGCCAGCAGCAATGGGCGCCACAATGAGCAGTTCTTC. It is translated as CASSNGRHNEQFF.

Remarks on this clone: The sample contains more than one DNA sequence encoding this CDR3. CDR3 nucleotides: TGTGCCAGCAGTTACTCGCGGGGGAGCTCCTACAATGAGCAGTTCTTC. Its protein is CASSYSRGSSYNEQFF. The V gene is TRBV6-6, the J gene TRBJ2-1; 7 bases align to TRBD2. This CDR3 has 16 residues. V was pared by 0 bases and J by 0 bases, with 2 bases of the junction left unmatched. The V gene's germline CDR1 is MNHNY and CDR2 SVGAGI (reference sequence).

The chain joins TRBV30 to TRBJ2-7; 10 nucleotides line up with TRBD1. CDR3 length: 12 amino acids. After removal of 5 bases from V and 5 bases from J, the junction contained 3 bases not matched to a gene. Germline V gives CDR1 GTSNPN, CDR2 SVGIG (reference sequence). The CDR3 DNA reads TGTGCCTGGGGACAGGGGGGTCACGAGCAGTACTTC. It yields the protein CAWGQGGHEQYF.

The gene calls are TRBV2 and TRBJ1-1, with D unclear. The V end lost 8 bases, the J end lost 3 bases, and 7 bases lay between the germline ends. CDR3 length equals 11 residues. Germline CDR1 SNHLY, CDR2 FYNNEI. CDR3 protein: CASGRDTEAFF. CDR3 in DNA: TGTGCCAGCGGGCGCGACACTGAAGCTTTCTTT.

The V call is TRBV7-9, the J call TRBJ2-1; 7 nucleotides agree with TRBD1. This CDR3 contains 15 residues. Germline-derived CDR1 and CDR2 are SEHNR and FQNEAQ (reference sequence). J lost 4 bases, V lost 5 bases, and 8 bases had no gene match. CDR3 DNA sequence: TGTGCCAGCAGCGCCCTAAGGACAGGATACAATGAGCAGTTCTTC. It codes for CASSALRTGYNEQFF.

The chain links TRBV4-1 to TRBJ2-7; 14 bases fit TRBD2. The V and J ends lost 1 base and 3 bases, in that order; junction bases with no gene match: 2. Germline values: CDR1 MGHRA, CDR2 YSYEKL. This CDR3 contains 16 residues. The CDR3 sequence: CASSQGLAGGIYEQYF. In DNA, the CDR3 is TGCGCCAGCAGCCAAGGACTAGCGGGAGGGATCTACGAGCAGTACTTC.

J is TRBJ2-1 and V is TRBV5-1; weak D call: TRBD1 (6 bases). The CDR3 is 14 amino acids. Germline-derived CDR1 and CDR2 are SGHRS and YFSETQ. Trimming took 2 bases from V and 1 from J, leaving 7 bases between them. CDR3 sequence: CASSLTGSYNEQFF. The CDR3 coding sequence is TGCGCCAGCAGCTTAACAGGGTCCTACAATGAGCAGTTCTTC.

The chain couples TRBV5-1 to TRBJ1-1, with 8 bases identical to TRBD1. V shed 4 bases, J shed 1 base, and the junction held 3 bases outside the gene matches. The CDR3 spans 14 residues. Looked up from germline, CDR1 is SGHRS and CDR2 is YFSETQ. CDR3: CASSPQGGNTEAFF. The CDR3 DNA reads TGCGCCAGCAGCCCACAGGGGGGGAACACTGAAGCTTTCTTT.

This chain links TRBV28 with TRBJ1-5, with D perhaps TRBD1 (6 bases). V dropped 7 bases and J dropped 0 bases, with 13 bases sitting between them. Germline CDR1 and CDR2: MDHEN and SYDVKM. The CDR3 has 15 amino acids. In DNA form, the CDR3 reads TGTGCCAGCAATAAACAGGGATATAGCAATCAGCCCCAGCATTTT. Translating gives CASNKQGYSNQPQHF.

This rearrangement joins TRBV6-6 to TRBJ2-1; the match to TRBD2 covers 11 bases. This CDR3 has 15 residues. Per germline, CDR1 MNHNY and CDR2 SVGAGI (reference sequence). The trim removed 6 bases at V and 6 bases at J, leaving 7 bases unmatched. Written as DNA, the CDR3 is TGTGCCAGCAGCCCCCTAGCGGGAGGTCGCAATGAGCAGTTCTTC. Protein product: CASSPLAGGRNEQFF.

The chain employs TRBV27 and TRBJ2-7; D is ambiguous. Germline loops: CDR1 MNHEY, CDR2 SMNVEV (reference sequence). The CDR3 extends over 14 amino acids. Trimming shortened V by 3 bases and J by 0 bases, and 9 bases separated the two germline ends. This CDR3 is CASSLARSSYEQYF. The DNA for the CDR3 is TGTGCCAGCAGTTTGGCCCGGAGCTCCTACGAGCAGTACTTC.

The chain is built from TRBV2 and TRBJ2-5; a weak D match, TRBD1 (5 bases). The length of the CDR3 is 14 residues. Germline-derived CDR1 and CDR2 are SNHLY and FYNNEI. The germline V and J ends were trimmed by 6 bases and 5 bases, with 16 bases remaining between them. The CDR3 DNA follows: TGTGCCAGCAGGAGAACGTGGGGCGACGAGACCCAGTACTTC. Encoded protein: CASRRTWGDETQYF.

The chain combines TRBV7-9 with TRBJ1-2, with 9 bases that match TRBD1. The CDR3 loop spans 16 amino acids. Germline V gene lookup returns CDR1 SEHNR and CDR2 FQNEAQ (reference sequence). Germline trimming cut 1 base from V and 1 base from J; bases unmatched to any gene: 4. The CDR3 here is CASSLGVGQGNYGYTF. The CDR3 coding sequence is TGTGCCAGCAGCTTAGGTGTGGGACAGGGTAACTATGGCTACACCTTC.

V and J are TRBV7-9 and TRBJ2-5, with 8 positions matching TRBD2. Trimming cost V 3 bases and J 4 bases; bases outside gene matches: 1. Per germline, CDR1 SEHNR and CDR2 FQNEAQ (reference sequence). The CDR3 contains 13 residues. The CDR3 nucleotides are TGTGCCAGCAGCTTCAGCGGGAGAGAGACCCAGTACTTC. It yields the protein CASSFSGRETQYF.

The CDR3 region has the DNA TGTGCCAGCAGGGAGGGACAGGGGTCGGGTGGCTACACCTTC. Translating gives CASREGQGSGGYTF. V and J are TRBV2 and TRBJ1-2; 10 bases map to TRBD1. Losses at the gene ends were 6 bases for V and 7 bases for J; bases not matched to a gene: 8. The length of the CDR3 is 14 residues. CDR1 SNHLY and CDR2 FYNNEI come from the germline V gene.

The chain has TRBV9 and TRBJ1-1; tentatively, D is TRBD1 (5 bases). The CDR3 has 13 residues. V dropped 0 bases and J dropped 6 bases, with 9 bases sitting between them. Germline CDR1 and CDR2: SGDLS and YYNGEE. The CDR3 reads CASSVAREAEAFF. CDR3 coding DNA: TGTGCCAGCAGCGTAGCCAGGGAAGCTGAAGCTTTCTTT.

The chain carries TRBV19 and TRBJ2-1; 8 bases are a match to TRBD2. The V gene end was trimmed by 1 base and the J gene end by 8 bases; junction bases not matched to a gene: 4. Germline CDR1 is LNHDA and CDR2 is SQIVND (reference sequence). This CDR3 has 14 amino acids. The CDR3 is CASSIAGLAYEQFF. In DNA form, the CDR3 reads TGTGCCAGTAGTATAGCCGGACTAGCCTATGAGCAGTTCTTC.

This clone was detected a few times. The rearrangement links TRBV29-1 to TRBJ1-1; unclear D gene. The CDR3 spans 12 residues. With 1 base removed from V and 2 bases from J, the gap between germline ends came to 5 bases. CDR1 is SQVTM, CDR2 ANQGSEA, per germline. The CDR3: CSVEVTNTEAFF. The CDR3 nucleotides read TGCAGCGTTGAAGTTACAAACACTGAAGCTTTCTTT.

This chain joins TRBV7-2 and TRBJ2-3, with no clear D. Deletions cut 2 bases from V and 6 bases from J, with 15 bases between. The length of the CDR3 is 15 residues. CDR1 and CDR2 from the germline V gene are SGHTA and FQGNSA. The CDR3 coding sequence is TGTGCCAGCAGCTTATCTGTCGGGTCACCGGATACGCAGTATTTT. It translates to CASSLSVGSPDTQYF.